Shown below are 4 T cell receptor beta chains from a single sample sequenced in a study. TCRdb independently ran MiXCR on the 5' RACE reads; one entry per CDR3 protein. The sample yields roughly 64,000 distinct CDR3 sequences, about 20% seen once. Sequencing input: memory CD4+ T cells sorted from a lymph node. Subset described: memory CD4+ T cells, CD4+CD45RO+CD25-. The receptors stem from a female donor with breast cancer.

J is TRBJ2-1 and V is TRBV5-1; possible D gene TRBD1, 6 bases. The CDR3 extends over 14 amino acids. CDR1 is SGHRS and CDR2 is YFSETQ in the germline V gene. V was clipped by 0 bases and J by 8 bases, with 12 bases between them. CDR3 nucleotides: TGCGCCAGCAGCTTGGGGACAGCCCGGGATGAGCAGTTCTTC. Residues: CASSLGTARDEQFF.

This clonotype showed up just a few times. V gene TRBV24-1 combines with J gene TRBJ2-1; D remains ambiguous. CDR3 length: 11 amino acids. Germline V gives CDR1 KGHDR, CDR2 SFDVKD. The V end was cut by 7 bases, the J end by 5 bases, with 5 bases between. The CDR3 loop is CATRLNNEQFF. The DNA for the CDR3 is TGTGCCACCAGACTAAACAATGAGCAGTTCTTC.

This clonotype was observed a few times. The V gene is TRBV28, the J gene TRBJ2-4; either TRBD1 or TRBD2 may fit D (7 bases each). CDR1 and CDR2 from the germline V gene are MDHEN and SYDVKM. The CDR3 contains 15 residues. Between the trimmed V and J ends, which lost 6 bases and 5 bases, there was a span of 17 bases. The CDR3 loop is CASSHPTGRENIQYF. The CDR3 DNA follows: TGTGCCAGCAGCCATCCGACAGGGAGGGAAAACATTCAGTACTTC.

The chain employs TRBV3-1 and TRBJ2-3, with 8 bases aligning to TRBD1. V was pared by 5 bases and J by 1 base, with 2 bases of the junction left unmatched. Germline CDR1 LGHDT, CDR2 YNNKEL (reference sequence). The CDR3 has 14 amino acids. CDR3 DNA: TGTGCCAGCAGCTTGACAGGGGGCACAGATACGCAGTATTTT. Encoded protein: CASSLTGGTDTQYF.